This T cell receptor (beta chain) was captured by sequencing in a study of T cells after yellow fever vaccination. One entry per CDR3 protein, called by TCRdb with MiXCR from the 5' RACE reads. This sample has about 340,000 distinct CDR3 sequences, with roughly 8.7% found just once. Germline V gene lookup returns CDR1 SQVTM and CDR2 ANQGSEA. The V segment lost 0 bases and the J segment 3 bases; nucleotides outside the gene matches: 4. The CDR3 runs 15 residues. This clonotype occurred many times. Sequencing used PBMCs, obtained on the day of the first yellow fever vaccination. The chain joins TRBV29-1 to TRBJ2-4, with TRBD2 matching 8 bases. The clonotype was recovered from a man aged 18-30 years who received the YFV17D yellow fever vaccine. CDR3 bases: TGCAGCGTTGAAGATCGGGGGGGGAGCAAAAACATTCAGTACTTC. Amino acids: CSVEDRGGSKNIQYF.